The clone carrying this T cell receptor (beta chain) was found many times. TCRdb independently ran MiXCR on the 5' RACE reads; one entry per CDR3 protein. The data show around 29,000 distinct CDR3 sequences, with 10% to 15% seen just once and 13% to 15% held by the top ten. The data were obtained in a study of T-cell memory formation after mild COVID-19. CDR1 and CDR2 from the germline V gene are SGHTA and FQGNSA. V lost 1 base and J lost 3, with 18 bases in between. The CDR3 has 17 amino acids. The sequencing input was PBMCs or a T cell subset sorted from them (not recorded which). J is TRBJ2-5 and V is TRBV7-2, with D possibly TRBD1 on 5 matching bases. The sequence came from an adult woman who had mild COVID-19 (a few samples of this study predate the infection). Cell type and time point are not known. DNA of the CDR3: TGTGCCAGCAGCTTAGGGGCAGGGTCCGGTTTAAAAGAGACCCAGTACTTC. It translates to CASSLGAGSGLKETQYF. The full variable domain, its missing parts supplied by reference TRBV7-2 and TRBJ2-5, is GAGVSQSPSNKVTEKGKDVELRCDPISGHTALYWYRQSLGQGLEFLIYFQGNSAPDKSGLPSDRFSAERTGGSVSTLTIQRTQQEDSAVYLCASSLGAGSGLKETQYFGPGTRLLVL.